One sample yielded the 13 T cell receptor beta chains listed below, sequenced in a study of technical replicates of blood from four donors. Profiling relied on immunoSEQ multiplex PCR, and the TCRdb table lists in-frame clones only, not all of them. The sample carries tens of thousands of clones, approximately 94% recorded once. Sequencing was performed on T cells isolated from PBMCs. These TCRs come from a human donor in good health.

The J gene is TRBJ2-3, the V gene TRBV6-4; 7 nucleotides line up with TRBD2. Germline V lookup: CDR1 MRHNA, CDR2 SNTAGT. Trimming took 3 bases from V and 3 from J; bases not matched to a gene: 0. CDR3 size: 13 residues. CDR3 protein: CASSERETDTQYF. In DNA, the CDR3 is TGTGCCAGCAGTGAGCGGGAGACAGATACGCAGTATTTT.

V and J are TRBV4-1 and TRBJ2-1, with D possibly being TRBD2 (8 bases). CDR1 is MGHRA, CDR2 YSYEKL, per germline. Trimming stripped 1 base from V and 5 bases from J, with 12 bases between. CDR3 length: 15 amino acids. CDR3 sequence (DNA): TGCGCCAGCAGCCAAGGTAGCGGGACAGACAATGAGCAGTTCTTC. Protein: CASSQGSGTDNEQFF.

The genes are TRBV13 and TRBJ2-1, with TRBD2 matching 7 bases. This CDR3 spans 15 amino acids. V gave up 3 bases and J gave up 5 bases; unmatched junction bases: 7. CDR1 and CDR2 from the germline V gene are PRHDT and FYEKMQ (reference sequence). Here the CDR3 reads CASSLGGSPHNEQFF. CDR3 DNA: TGTGCCAGCAGCTTGGGCGGGAGTCCCCACAATGAGCAGTTCTTC.

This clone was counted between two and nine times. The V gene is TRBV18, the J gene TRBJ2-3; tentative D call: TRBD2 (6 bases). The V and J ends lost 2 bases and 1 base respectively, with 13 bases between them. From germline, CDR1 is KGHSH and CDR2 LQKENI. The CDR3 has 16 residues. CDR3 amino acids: CASSPEREPGTDTQYF. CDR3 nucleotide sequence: TGTGCCAGCTCACCAGAACGGGAGCCAGGCACAGATACGCAGTATTTT.

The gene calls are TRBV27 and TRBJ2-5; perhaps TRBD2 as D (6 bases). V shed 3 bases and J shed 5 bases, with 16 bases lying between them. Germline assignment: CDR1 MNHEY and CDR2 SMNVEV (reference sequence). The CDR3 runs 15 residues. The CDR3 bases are TGTGCCAGCAGTTTTTTAGCCGGGGGAGAGGAGACCCAGTACTTC. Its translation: CASSFLAGGEETQYF.

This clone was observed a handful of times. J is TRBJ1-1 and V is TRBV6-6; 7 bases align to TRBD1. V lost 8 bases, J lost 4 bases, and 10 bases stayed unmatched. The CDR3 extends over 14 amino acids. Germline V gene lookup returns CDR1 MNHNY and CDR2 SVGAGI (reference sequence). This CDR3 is CASGAQGKGTEAFF. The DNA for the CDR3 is TGTGCCAGCGGAGCACAGGGGAAGGGCACTGAAGCTTTCTTT.

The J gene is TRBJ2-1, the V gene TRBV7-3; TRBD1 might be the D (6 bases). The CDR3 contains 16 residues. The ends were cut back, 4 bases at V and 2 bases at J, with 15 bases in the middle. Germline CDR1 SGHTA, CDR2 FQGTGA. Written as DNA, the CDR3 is TGTGCCAGCAGCTCAAGCGGCAGGGGTGCCTACAATGAGCAGTTCTTC. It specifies CASSSSGRGAYNEQFF. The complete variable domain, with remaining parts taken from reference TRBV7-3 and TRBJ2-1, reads GAGVSQTPSNKVTEKGKYVELRCDPISGHTALYWYRQSLGQGPEFLIYFQGTGAADDSGLPNDRFFAVRPEGSVSTLKIQRTERGDSAVYLCASSSSGRGAYNEQFFGPGTRLTVL.

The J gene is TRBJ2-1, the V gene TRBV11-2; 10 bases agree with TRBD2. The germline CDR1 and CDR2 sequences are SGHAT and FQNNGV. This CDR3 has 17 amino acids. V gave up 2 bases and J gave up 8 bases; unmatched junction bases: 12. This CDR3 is CASSLFVFGLAGDEQFF. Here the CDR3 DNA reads TGTGCCAGCAGCTTATTTGTGTTTGGGCTAGCGGGAGATGAGCAGTTCTTC.

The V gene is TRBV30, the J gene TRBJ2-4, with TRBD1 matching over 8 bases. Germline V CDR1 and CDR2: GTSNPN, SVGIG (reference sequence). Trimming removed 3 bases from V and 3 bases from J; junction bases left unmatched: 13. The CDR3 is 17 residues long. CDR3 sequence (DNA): TGTGCCTGGAGCAGGGGGCCAGGCGCTTGGGTCAAAAACATTCAGTACTTC. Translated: CAWSRGPGAWVKNIQYF.

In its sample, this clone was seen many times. This chain's CDR3 is CASSANRGETQYF. The CDR3, as DNA: TGTGCCAGCAGTGCTAACAGGGGGGAGACCCAGTACTTC. The V call is TRBV2, the J call TRBJ2-5, with 8 bases that match TRBD1. The CDR3 runs 13 residues. V gave up 4 bases and J gave up 5 bases; unmatched junction bases: 3. CDR1 and CDR2 (germline): SNHLY, FYNNEI. The full variable domain, in which reference TRBV2 and TRBJ2-5 provide the parts outside the CDR3, is EPEVTQTPSHQVTQMGQEVILRCVPISNHLYFYWYRQILGQKVEFLVSFYNNEISEKSEIFDDQFSVERPDGSNFTLKIRSTKLEDSAMYFCASSANRGETQYFGPGTRLLVL.

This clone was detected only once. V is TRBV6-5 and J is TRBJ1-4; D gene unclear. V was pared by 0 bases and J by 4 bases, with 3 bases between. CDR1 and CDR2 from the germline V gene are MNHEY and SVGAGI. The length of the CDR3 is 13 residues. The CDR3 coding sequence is TGTGCCAGCAGTTACTCGAGTAATGAAAAACTGTTTTTT. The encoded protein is CASSYSSNEKLFF.

The CDR3 spells CASSPGQGNLQPQHF. The DNA for the CDR3 is TGTGCCAGCAGTCCGGGACAGGGAAACCTACAGCCCCAGCATTTT. The chain employs TRBV28 and TRBJ1-5; 9 nucleotides line up with TRBD1. There are 15 residues in the CDR3. V lost 5 bases to trimming and J lost 7 bases; unmatched junction nucleotides: 9. Germline-derived CDR1 and CDR2 are MDHEN and SYDVKM. Drawing the rest from reference TRBV28 and TRBJ1-5, the complete variable domain is DVKVTQSSRYLVKRTGEKVFLECVQDMDHENMFWYRQDPGLGLRLIYFSYDVKMKEKGDIPEGYSVSREKKERFSLILESASTNQTSMYLCASSPGQGNLQPQHFGDGTRLSIL.

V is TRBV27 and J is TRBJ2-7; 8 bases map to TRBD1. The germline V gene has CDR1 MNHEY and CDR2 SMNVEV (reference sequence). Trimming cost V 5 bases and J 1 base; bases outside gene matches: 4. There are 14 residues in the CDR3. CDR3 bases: TGTGCCAGCAGTGCCGACAGGGGATCCTACGAGCAGTACTTC. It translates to CASSADRGSYEQYF.